This TCR beta chain was profiled in a study of blood T cells in healthy people across ages. Sample donors were healthy Caucasian individuals that came from Russia, aged roughly 6 to 100. Each of the donors had around 9 milliliters of peripheral blood drawn into EDTA-treated Vacutainer tubes. The germline gives CDR1 SGDLS, CDR2 YYNGEE. CDR3 length equals 13 residues. Remarks on this clonotype: The junction departs from the called germline gene at one end, perhaps through a read error.

A J-beta primer mix and a sample-barcoded 5' primer were used in a second PCR of roughly 6 to 11 cycles. From the 5' RACE reads, TCRdb called clonotypes with MiXCR, one entry per CDR3 protein. The table includes around 850,000 distinct CDR3 sequences, 30% to 45% detected once. The sequence came from a man younger than 35 in good health. V is TRBV9 and J is TRBJ2-7; D uncertain. Sequenced sample: blood. The CDR3 DNA follows: TGTGCCCGCAGTGTAACCTCGGGCAGCGAGCAGTACTTC. Translated, it gives CARSVTSGSEQYF.